What follows is one T cell receptor (beta chain) and its context. Its antigen is undetermined. Profiling relied on immunoSEQ multiplex PCR, and the TCRdb table lists in-frame clones only, not all of them. This table has approximately 100,000 clones, around 90% appearing once. The data were taken from a study of siplizumab effects on memory and regulatory T cells. General observations from the study: The alloresponse seemed to draw substantially on naive T cells, which appeared more diverse than memory cells. Tregs proliferating in siplizumab cultures lacked confirmation of their suppressive function.

Deletions cut 3 bases from V and 4 bases from J, with 12 bases between. CDR3 length: 14 residues. The germline V gene encodes CDR1 LNHDA and CDR2 SQIVND (reference sequence). Specimen: non-Treg CD4+ T cells sorted from blood. This receptor was taken from a human donor in good health. The rearrangement uses TRBV19 and TRBJ2-5; D remains ambiguous. The CDR3 bases are TGTGCCAGTAGTATCCCGGGTTTTGGAGAGACCCAGTACTTC. Its translation is CASSIPGFGETQYF.